This T cell receptor (beta chain) came from a study of T cell repertoires in cytomegalovirus infection. The wider study: Epitope selection comprised recently identified HLA-C-restricted CMV epitopes and well-studied HLA-B-restricted CMV epitopes. The study, taken as a whole, reports: The ex vivo response showed dominance by HLA-C-restricted CMV-specific TCR beta clonotypes.

A note on this clonotype: Its cognate antigen is unknown.

TCRdb passed the reads through MiXCR, listing each CDR3 protein once. The data show about 700,000 distinct CDR3 sequences, around a third seen once. Source: cultured PBMCs, taken from culture after CMV antigen stimulation. This sequence originates from a human donor in good health (CMV status not recorded). Some clones in this sample may be carry-over from other donors' samples.

The CDR3 region has the DNA TGTGCCAGCTCATTGGGGACTAGCGGGTCATCCGAGCAGTACTTC. Translated, it gives CASSLGTSGSSEQYF. The genes are TRBV18 and TRBJ2-7; 12 bases are shared with TRBD2. J was trimmed by 6 bases and V by 5 bases; bases with no gene match: 8. From germline, CDR1 is KGHSH and CDR2 LQKENI. CDR3 size: 15 residues. Supplemented by reference TRBV18 and TRBJ2-7, the full variable domain reads NAGVMQNPRHLVRRRGQEARLRCSPMKGHSHVYWYRQLPEEGLKFMVYLQKENIIDESGMPKERFSAEFPKEGPSILRIQQVVRGDSAAYFCASSLGTSGSSEQYFGPGTRLTVT.